This T cell receptor beta chain was captured by sequencing in a study of blood T cell repertoires in COVID-19. In the study overall: T cells, B-cell-depleted T cells, or PBMCs supplied cDNA or gDNA.

Profiled with immunoSEQ multiplex PCR; TCRdb holds only in-frame clones, not every one. The sample lists 200,000 to 250,000 clones, about 88% seen once, with 7.1% in the top ten. Germline lookup yields CDR1 SGHVS and CDR2 FQNEAQ. With 5 bases clipped from V and 7 bases from J, the junction kept 16 bases outside the gene matches. The CDR3 spans 18 residues. The specimen sequenced was peripheral blood. This sequence was found in a woman in her sixties or seventies with active or convalescent COVID-19. The chain employs TRBV7-8 and TRBJ2-1, with 11 bases matching TRBD2. DNA for the CDR3: TGTGCCAGCAGCCCCTGGTTCGAGGCTAGCGGGGGGAGGAATGAGCAGTTCTTC. Its protein product is CASSPWFEASGGRNEQFF.